A selection of T cell receptor beta chains follows, all from one sample in a study of quantifying T cell responses using KT2 cells. TCRdb fed the UMI-ligation and nested PCR reads into MiXCR, producing one record per CDR3 protein. The repertoire holds 30,000 or so distinct CDR3 sequences, with roughly 8% as singletons. Sequenced: PBMCs spiked with cells of the T cell clone KT2. These receptors were taken from a human donor. CDR3s include the opening cysteine and the closing phenylalanine or tryptophan. The order of the fields is CDR3 protein, CDR3 DNA, J gene, clone size, V gene, D gene. A D gene is named only where the DNA matches it firmly. For some rows the clone size is stated as once, few or many, or as a class when expanded; others skip it.

cdr3_aa: CASRDGPARNEQFF; cdr3_nt: TGTGCCAGCAGGGACGGCCCGGCGAGGAATGAGCAGTTCTTC; j_call: TRBJ2-1; clone_size: NA; v_call: TRBV12-3/TRBV12-4; d_call: NA
cdr3_aa: CASSLASGTQETQYF; cdr3_nt: TGCGCCAGCAGCTTGGCTAGCGGGACACAAGAGACCCAGTACTTC; j_call: TRBJ2-5; clone_size: few; v_call: TRBV5-1; d_call: TRBD2
cdr3_aa: CASSQQSGNQPQHF; cdr3_nt: TGTGCCAGCAGCCAACAGTCAGGAAATCAGCCCCAGCATTTT; j_call: TRBJ1-5; clone_size: medium-sized; v_call: TRBV3-1; d_call: NA
cdr3_aa: CSVDAGGDGTQYF; cdr3_nt: TGCAGCGTTGACGCGGGAGGGGACGGCACGCAGTATTTT; j_call: TRBJ2-3; clone_size: many; v_call: TRBV29-1; d_call: TRBD2
cdr3_aa: CASSSLSTDGGRGTDTQYF; cdr3_nt: TGCGCCAGCAGCAGCCTCTCCACGGACGGGGGGCGCGGCACAGATACGCAGTATTTT; j_call: TRBJ2-3; clone_size: few; v_call: TRBV5-1; d_call: NA
cdr3_aa: CSVEIAGGLAGELFF; cdr3_nt: TGCAGCGTTGAAATTGCGGGAGGTCTTGCCGGGGAGCTGTTTTTT; j_call: TRBJ2-2; clone_size: many; v_call: TRBV29-1; d_call: TRBD2
cdr3_aa: CASSGGVGDTQYF; cdr3_nt: TGTGCCAGCAGCGGAGGGGTTGGAGATACGCAGTATTTT; j_call: TRBJ2-3; clone_size: NA; v_call: TRBV7-2; d_call: NA
cdr3_aa: CASSQVGKDEKLFF; cdr3_nt: TGCGCCAGCAGCCAAGTGGGGAAGGATGAAAAACTGTTTTTT; j_call: TRBJ1-4; clone_size: many; v_call: TRBV4-1; d_call: NA
cdr3_aa: CASSQGAVAKNIQYF; cdr3_nt: TGTGCCAGCAGCCAAGGGGCGGTTGCCAAAAACATTCAGTACTTC; j_call: TRBJ2-4; clone_size: few; v_call: TRBV3-1; d_call: NA
cdr3_aa: CASSQGTGDSYEQYF; cdr3_nt: TGCGCCAGCAGCCAAGGGACAGGCGATAGCTACGAGCAGTACTTC; j_call: TRBJ2-7; clone_size: NA; v_call: TRBV4-3; d_call: TRBD1
cdr3_aa: CASSQEPRIYNEQFF; cdr3_nt: TGCGCCAGCAGCCAAGAGCCTCGGATCTACAATGAGCAGTTCTTC; j_call: TRBJ2-1; clone_size: NA; v_call: TRBV4-1; d_call: NA
cdr3_aa: CASSHNSPGGRDTDTQYF; cdr3_nt: TGCGCCAGCAGTCATAATAGTCCAGGGGGTAGGGACACAGATACGCAGTATTTT; j_call: TRBJ2-3; clone_size: many; v_call: TRBV23-1; d_call: TRBD1
cdr3_aa: CASSEADILSGNTIYF; cdr3_nt: TGTGCCAGCAGTGAAGCTGACATACTCTCTGGAAACACCATATATTTT; j_call: TRBJ1-3; clone_size: many; v_call: TRBV6-1; d_call: NA